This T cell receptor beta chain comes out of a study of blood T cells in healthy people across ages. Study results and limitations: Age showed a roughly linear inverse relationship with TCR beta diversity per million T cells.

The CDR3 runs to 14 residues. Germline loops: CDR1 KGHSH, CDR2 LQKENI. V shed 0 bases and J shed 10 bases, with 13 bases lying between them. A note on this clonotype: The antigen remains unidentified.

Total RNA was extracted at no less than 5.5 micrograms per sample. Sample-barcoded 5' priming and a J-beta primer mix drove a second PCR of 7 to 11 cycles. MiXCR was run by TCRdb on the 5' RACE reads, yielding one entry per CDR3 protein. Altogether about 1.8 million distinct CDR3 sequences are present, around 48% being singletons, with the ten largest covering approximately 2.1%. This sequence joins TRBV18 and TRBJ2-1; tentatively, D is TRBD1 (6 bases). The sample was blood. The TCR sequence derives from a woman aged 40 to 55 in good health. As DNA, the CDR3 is TGTGCCAGCTCACCACCGAATCAGGGGACGGAGCAGTTCTTC. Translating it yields CASSPPNQGTEQFF. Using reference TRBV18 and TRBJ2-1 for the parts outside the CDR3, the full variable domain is NAGVMQNPRHLVRRRGQEARLRCSPMKGHSHVYWYRQLPEEGLKFMVYLQKENIIDESGMPKERFSAEFPKEGPSILRIQQVVRGDSAAYFCASSPPNQGTEQFFGPGTRLTVL.